Following are 26 T cell receptor beta chains from one sample sequenced in a study of blood T cells in healthy people across ages. The authors ran a second PCR of roughly 6 to 11 cycles using a sample-barcoded 5' primer and a J-beta primer mix. In TCRdb, the 5' RACE reads were re-called with MiXCR into one record per CDR3 protein. The data contain about 1,000,000 distinct CDR3 sequences, 40% to 45% of them singletons. What was sequenced was blood. These receptors were obtained from a woman between 55 and 75 years old in good health.

Regarding this clonotype: The junction departs from germline at one end; a sequencing error may be responsible. V usage is TRBV11-1 and J usage is TRBJ2-3; TRBD2 matches 13 bases. The length of the CDR3 is 17 residues. Germline lookup yields CDR1 SGHAT and CDR2 FQDESV (reference sequence). CDR3 sequence (DNA): TGTACCAGCAGCTTAGCGGGGACTAGCGGGAACACAGATACGCAGTATTTT. It codes for CTSSLAGTSGNTDTQYF.

This chain links TRBV5-1 with TRBJ2-7, with D unclear. This CDR3 contains 15 residues. From germline, CDR1 is SGHRS and CDR2 YFSETQ. V was clipped by 5 bases and J by 0 bases, with 15 bases between them. CDR3 in amino acids: CASRGATLSSYEQYF. CDR3 bases: TGCGCCAGCAGAGGTGCCACCCTAAGCTCCTACGAGCAGTACTTC. The entire variable domain, with the rest obtained from reference TRBV5-1 and TRBJ2-7, is as follows: KAGVTQTPRYLIKTRGQQVTLSCSPISGHRSVSWYQQTPGQGLQFLFEYFSETQRNKGNFPGRFSGRQFSNSRSEMNVSTLELGDSALYLCASRGATLSSYEQYFGPGTRLTVT.

The chain uses TRBV12-3 or TRBV12-4 and TRBJ2-4; D is uncertain. V lost 5 bases and J 2 bases, leaving 13 bases between the germline ends. This CDR3 comprises 15 residues. The CDR3 nucleotides are TGTGCCAGCAGTAAAGGGCTCGGACCCAAAAACATTCAGTACTTC. This sequence encodes CASSKGLGPKNIQYF.

This clonotype was detected only a few times. The chain recombines TRBV7-9 with TRBJ2-7, with 9 bases aligning to TRBD2. The CDR3 consists of 15 residues. Per germline, CDR1 SEHNR and CDR2 FQNEAQ (reference sequence). Unmatched junction bases numbered 5, after V lost 3 bases and J lost 2 bases. Here the CDR3 reads CASSFTSGYPYEQYF. CDR3 coding DNA: TGTGCCAGCAGCTTCACTAGCGGGTATCCCTACGAGCAGTACTTC.

This clonotype was counted a few times. J is TRBJ2-3 and V is TRBV6-1, with D perhaps TRBD1 (5 bases). The CDR3 spans 15 residues. Germline values: CDR1 MNHNS, CDR2 SASEGT. V lost 7 bases and J 3 bases, leaving 17 bases between the germline ends. The CDR3 here is CASTQGTRATDTQYF. CDR3 DNA: TGTGCCAGCACCCAGGGTACCAGAGCAACAGATACGCAGTATTTT.

This clonotype has just a few counts. The chain combines TRBV6-5 with TRBJ2-3; D remains ambiguous. Germline CDR1 and CDR2: MNHEY and SVGAGI. There are 16 residues in the CDR3. V shed 2 bases and J shed 2 bases, with 14 bases lying between them. The CDR3 DNA reads TGTGCCAGCAGTTACAGGGATCCTCTCACCACAGATACGCAGTATTTT. This encodes CASSYRDPLTTDTQYF.

The rearrangement joins TRBV5-1 to TRBJ2-1; TRBD2 aligns across 13 bases. The CDR3 is made up of 16 amino acids. The J segment lost 14 bases and the V segment lost 4 bases, leaving 15 bases of the junction unmatched. In germline, CDR1 is SGHRS, CDR2 YFSETQ. The CDR3 sequence: CASSTSGRAAVNKEFF. CDR3 nucleotide sequence: TGCGCCAGCAGCACTAGCGGGAGGGCCGCGGTAAATAAGGAGTTCTTC.

This clonotype was seen at least ten times. V gene TRBV12-3 or TRBV12-4 combines with J gene TRBJ2-5; D possibly corresponds to TRBD2 (6 bases). V was clipped by 3 bases and J by 2 bases, with 13 bases between them. The CDR3 consists of 15 residues. Written as DNA, the CDR3 is TGTGCCAGCAGTTTTCCAAGGGACTTACAAGAGACCCAGTACTTC. Protein: CASSFPRDLQETQYF.

The gene calls are TRBV13 and TRBJ2-1; D might be TRBD1 (7 bases). The CDR3 has 15 amino acids. Per germline, CDR1 PRHDT and CDR2 FYEKMQ (reference sequence). V was pared by 5 bases and J by 0 bases, with 11 bases between. The CDR3 coding sequence is TGTGCCAGCAGCATCCAGGGGGGCTCCTACAATGAGCAGTTCTTC. The encoded protein is CASSIQGGSYNEQFF.

This clonotype was counted between two and nine times. The rearrangement links TRBV7-8 to TRBJ2-4, with 14 bases identical to TRBD2. V was pared by 4 bases and J by 8 bases, with 10 bases of the junction left unmatched. Germline V gene lookup returns CDR1 SGHVS and CDR2 FQNEAQ. The CDR3 sequence is 17 residues long. Here the CDR3 DNA reads TGTGCCAGCAGCTCGGGACTAGCGGGAGTGGGTCTAGACATTCAGTACTTC. It encodes CASSSGLAGVGLDIQYF.

This chain links TRBV10-3 with TRBJ2-2; D is unresolved. This CDR3 spans 16 amino acids. Looked up from germline, CDR1 is ENHRY and CDR2 is SYGVKD. V lost 0 bases to trimming and J lost 4 bases, with 12 bases between them. DNA of the CDR3: TGTGCCATCAGTGAGTCCGGCCCACGGCGCACCGGGGAGCTGTTTTTT. It yields the protein CAISESGPRRTGELFF.

This clonotype was recorded at least ten times. The rearrangement joins TRBV4-2 to TRBJ2-7; D is uncertain. CDR1 and CDR2 from the germline V gene are LGHNA and YNFKEQ. The CDR3 spans 13 residues. Trimming stripped 5 bases from V and 5 bases from J, with 13 bases between. CDR3 loop: CASSYDRPDEQYF. Written as DNA, the CDR3 is TGTGCCAGCAGCTATGACCGACCTGACGAGCAGTACTTC.

As concerns this clonotype: A junction boundary mismatches the germline segment, possibly from a read error. The chain has TRBV19 and TRBJ2-2; TRBD2 agrees at 12 bases. CDR3 length: 14 amino acids. Per germline, CDR1 LNHDA and CDR2 SQIVND (reference sequence). CDR3 in amino acids: CAGRTSGGTGELFF. In DNA form, the CDR3 reads TGTGCCGGTAGAACTAGCGGGGGGACCGGGGAGCTGTTTTTT.

V usage is TRBV20-1 and J usage is TRBJ2-5; 13 bases match TRBD2. Losses at the gene ends were 6 bases for V and 11 bases for J; bases not matched to a gene: 9. CDR1 and CDR2 from the germline V gene are DFQATT and SNEGSKA (reference sequence). The CDR3 has 13 residues. The CDR3 DNA is TGCAGTGCCACCGGGACTAGCGGGGATGAGCAGTACTTC. It translates to CSATGTSGDEQYF.

V is TRBV9 and J is TRBJ2-3; TRBD2 matches 7 bases. This CDR3 contains 15 residues. Germline V gene data show CDR1 as SGDLS and CDR2 as YYNGEE. With 0 bases clipped from V and 4 bases from J, the junction kept 5 bases outside the gene matches. DNA of the CDR3: TGTGCCAGCAGCGTAGGGGGGGGGAGGTCAGATACGCAGTATTTT. Protein: CASSVGGGRSDTQYF.

This clonotype has more than one count but fewer than ten. The chain uses TRBV20-1 and TRBJ2-7; no definite D call. Trimming cost V 0 bases and J 3 bases, with 12 bases left between them. The germline CDR1 and CDR2 sequences are DFQATT and SNEGSKA (reference sequence). The CDR3 has 14 amino acids. The CDR3 DNA is TGCAGTGCTAGAGATTACCTAACCAACTACGAGCAGTACTTC. Its protein product is CSARDYLTNYEQYF.

This clonotype was detected only a few times. The V call is TRBV6-1, the J call TRBJ2-5; 12 bases line up with TRBD2. The V segment lost 5 bases and the J segment 0 bases; nucleotides outside the gene matches: 7. The V gene's germline CDR1 is MNHNS and CDR2 SASEGT. This CDR3 has 17 residues. CDR3 region: CASSRVLAGGNQETQYF. The CDR3 coding sequence is TGTGCCAGCAGTAGGGTACTAGCGGGAGGAAACCAAGAGACCCAGTACTTC.

This clonotype appeared a few times. The genes are TRBV5-1 and TRBJ1-1, with TRBD1 identical over 10 bases. CDR1 SGHRS and CDR2 YFSETQ come from the germline V gene. The CDR3 has 18 amino acids. The V and J ends lost 0 bases and 1 base, in that order; junction bases with no gene match: 9. The CDR3 reads CASSLAFGTGAANTEAFF. As DNA, the CDR3 is TGCGCCAGCAGCTTGGCCTTTGGGACAGGGGCCGCGAACACTGAAGCTTTCTTT. The whole variable domain, filled in from reference TRBV5-1 and TRBJ1-1, reads KAGVTQTPRYLIKTRGQQVTLSCSPISGHRSVSWYQQTPGQGLQFLFEYFSETQRNKGNFPGRFSGRQFSNSRSEMNVSTLELGDSALYLCASSLAFGTGAANTEAFFGQGTRLTVV.

The gene calls are TRBV25-1 and TRBJ1-1; D remains unclear. This CDR3 spans 13 amino acids. Trimming took off 3 bases at V and 4 bases at J, with 9 bases between the two ends. Germline V gives CDR1 MGHDK, CDR2 SYGVNS. CDR3 bases: TGTGCCAGCAGTGAGGCCTTTGGCACTGAAGCTTTCTTT. As protein: CASSEAFGTEAFF.

The chain has TRBV5-1 and TRBJ2-1, with D perhaps matching TRBD2 (5 bases). CDR3 size: 15 residues. The ends were cut back, 4 bases at V and 5 bases at J, with 16 bases in the middle. Germline CDR1 is SGHRS and CDR2 is YFSETQ. As DNA, the CDR3 is TGCGCCAGCAGCAGTTCGGACTTGGAGCACAATGAGCAGTTCTTC. Amino acids: CASSSSDLEHNEQFF.

The chain has TRBV27 and TRBJ2-7; D not certain. TRBJ2-5 explains the end of the DNA better; the J call may be wrong. This CDR3 comprises 13 residues. Germline CDR1 reads MNHEY; CDR2 reads SMNVEV (reference sequence). CDR3 amino acids: CASSLSPWGTQYF. CDR3 nucleotides: TGTGCCAGCAGTTTATCGCCCTGGGGGACCCAGTACTTC.

The rearrangement joins TRBV25-1 to TRBJ2-7, with 10 bases fitting TRBD2. V lost 8 bases to trimming and J lost 7 bases; unmatched junction nucleotides: 17. The CDR3 has 16 amino acids. Per germline, CDR1 MGHDK and CDR2 SYGVNS. CDR3 amino acids: CASRRVAGGIDNEQYF. CDR3 nucleotide sequence: TGTGCCAGCCGTAGGGTAGCGGGAGGCATCGACAATGAGCAGTACTTC.

This rearrangement joins TRBV5-4 to TRBJ1-1, with a weak D call TRBD1 (6 bases). The V end lost 5 bases, the J end lost 11 bases, and 19 bases lay between the germline ends. This CDR3 contains 13 residues. Germline values: CDR1 SGHNT, CDR2 YYREEE (reference sequence). CDR3 region: CASSERGGSGAFF. The CDR3 DNA sequence: TGTGCCAGCAGTGAAAGGGGGGGCTCGGGGGCTTTCTTT.

This chain uses TRBV6-2 or TRBV6-3 with TRBJ2-1; 8 bases are a match to TRBD2. V lost 6 bases, J lost 0 bases, and 4 bases stayed unmatched. The V gene's germline CDR1 is MNHEY and CDR2 SVGEGT. CDR3 length: 15 residues. CDR3 region: CASRFSGSSYNEQFF. CDR3 in DNA: TGTGCCAGCAGATTCAGCGGGAGCTCCTACAATGAGCAGTTCTTC.

CDR3 loop: CASSPLGLAGPHVEQFF. In DNA form, the CDR3 reads TGTGCCAGCAGCCCCCTTGGACTAGCGGGACCCCACGTTGAGCAGTTCTTC. The chain has TRBV7-3 and TRBJ2-1; 12 bases agree with TRBD2. The CDR3 covers 17 residues. Germline loops: CDR1 SGHTA, CDR2 FQGTGA. V trimming: 5 bases; J trimming: 9 bases; junction bases outside the gene matches: 14.

The genes are TRBV15 and TRBJ2-4; 10 bases agree with TRBD1. Trimming removed 5 bases from V and 5 bases from J; junction bases left unmatched: 12. This CDR3 is built from 17 residues. Germline loops: CDR1 LNHNV, CDR2 YYDKDF (reference sequence). CDR3 sequence: CATSDRWTGGVQNIQYF. CDR3 in DNA: TGTGCCACCAGCGACCGTTGGACAGGGGGGGTGCAAAACATTCAGTACTTC.